This TCR beta chain was recorded in a study of T cell clonotyping in hematopoietic cell transplantation. Findings and limits, study-wide: Recipient TCR diversity dropped after transplant; expanded clonotypes rose from day 30 to 180. Graft donor and pretransplant recipient Inverse Simpson Index values predicted broader posttransplant TCR diversity. Without cell sorting, CD4 versus CD8 contributions remain unresolved.

The repertoire was sequenced with immunoSEQ multiplex PCR; TCRdb's copy has only in-frame clones and lacks some. The sample yields around 9,000 clones, less than 85% seen once. CDR3 length equals 12 residues. Germline V gives CDR1 MNHEY, CDR2 SVGAGI. Trimming removed 0 bases at V and 4 bases at J, with 3 bases between. To note about this clone: Its antigen is currently unknown.

The receptor was isolated from a male patient aged 60 to 75 who had an allogeneic stem cell transplant from an unrelated donor, so the T cells may come from the graft donor. Some clones in this sample may be carry-over from other donors' samples. The sequencing used PBMCs, collected at the time of graft-versus-host disease after allogeneic stem cell transplant. The rearrangement joins TRBV6-5 to TRBJ1-1, with D hard to call. The CDR3 sequence is CASSYSATEAFF. The CDR3 coding sequence is TGTGCCAGCAGTTACTCAGCCACTGAAGCTTTCTTT.